The TCR beta chain described here comes from a study of T cell responses to AZD1222 COVID-19 vaccine. Overall study: Combined were second doses at about 4 or about 12 weeks.

Assay: immunoSEQ multiplex PCR; the TCRdb copy retains only in-frame clones and omits some. This table holds some 120,000 clones, roughly nine tenths found once. Study-wide results and limits: White British ancestry dominated among donors, who included more females, and clonal diversity was possibly underestimated. There were repertoire samples only from the period after the peak T cell response. Baseline seropositivity occurred in only six AZD1222 recipients.

Of note for this clone: Antigen: not known.

The clonotype was recovered from an adult in good health. The sequences come from peripheral blood, collected on day 0 of AZD1222 vaccination.

The CDR3 nucleotides are TGTGCCAGTAGTATACCGATCTCCGGGACTAGCGGGAGGGAAGAGACCCAGTACTTC. This encodes CASSIPISGTSGREETQYF. J is TRBJ2-5 and V is TRBV19; 16 bases agree with TRBD2. Unmatched junction bases numbered 9, after V lost 2 bases and J lost 3 bases. The CDR3 is made up of 19 amino acids. Germline V gene lookup returns CDR1 LNHDA and CDR2 SQIVND (reference sequence).